A single sample is the source of the 14 T cell receptor beta chains below, sequenced in a study of T cell repertoires in cytomegalovirus infection. These receptors have no known antigen. TCRdb passed the reads through MiXCR, listing each CDR3 protein once. The sample yields more than 250,000 distinct CDR3 sequences, approximately 25% seen once. The sequenced sample was cultured PBMCs, obtained from culture after CMV antigen stimulation. The receptors here all came from a human donor in good health (CMV status not recorded). Some clones in this sample may be carry-over from other donors' samples.

This clonotype showed up just a few times. This sequence joins TRBV6-2 or TRBV6-3 and TRBJ2-1; no reliable D call. Germline CDR1 reads MNHEY; CDR2 reads SVGEGT. The CDR3 has 14 amino acids. Trimming stripped 2 bases from V and 1 base from J, with 6 bases between. CDR3 amino acids: CASSYGVSYNEQFF. The CDR3 DNA sequence: TGTGCCAGCAGTTACGGAGTGTCCTACAATGAGCAGTTCTTC.

Of note for this clonotype: The junction and the germline gene differ at one end; a read error may be behind it. CDR3 protein: CSSSLKLEQFF. CDR3 DNA sequence: TGTTCCAGCAGCTTAAAACTGGAGCAGTTCTTC. The chain uses TRBV7-2 and TRBJ2-1; no firm D call. Germline V gene sequence: CDR1 SGHTA, CDR2 FQGNSA. This CDR3 spans 11 amino acids.

In this sample, this clonotype turned up a few times. This chain links TRBV6-5 with TRBJ1-4, with D tentatively TRBD1 (5 bases). Trimming took 4 bases from V and 5 from J, leaving 17 bases between them. The V gene's germline CDR1 is MNHEY and CDR2 SVGAGI. The CDR3 is 16 residues long. The DNA of the CDR3 is TGTGCCAGCAGTTCCTCCCGGACAAGATCAAATGAAAAACTGTTTTTT. It yields the protein CASSSSRTRSNEKLFF.

The chain links TRBV6-2 or TRBV6-3 to TRBJ2-7, with 7 bases that match TRBD2. V lost 6 bases, J lost 5 bases, and 10 bases stayed unmatched. Germline CDR1 and CDR2: MNHEY and SVGEGT. This CDR3 spans 14 amino acids. The CDR3 region is CASSYASGGDEQYV. CDR3 DNA sequence: TGTGCCAGCAGCTACGCCTCTGGGGGGGACGAGCAGTACGTC.

This clonotype occurred a few times. The rearrangement joins TRBV28 to TRBJ1-2; TRBD1 aligns across 8 bases. Germline V gives CDR1 MDHEN, CDR2 SYDVKM. The trim removed 5 bases at V and 7 bases at J, leaving 6 bases unmatched. The CDR3 runs to 13 residues. The CDR3 spells CASSVQGGRGYTF. CDR3 DNA sequence: TGTGCCAGCAGTGTACAGGGGGGTCGTGGCTACACCTTC.

The chain links TRBV28 to TRBJ2-1; a weak D match, TRBD2 (5 bases). The CDR3 has 16 amino acids. V was clipped by 6 bases and J by 12 bases, with 27 bases between them. Germline V CDR1 and CDR2: MDHEN, SYDVKM. CDR3 coding DNA: TGTGCCAGCAGCCCCCCTCTCCGGTTTACGGGTGGGAGGCAGTTCTTC. It translates to CASSPPLRFTGGRQFF.

This chain joins TRBV6-2 or TRBV6-3 and TRBJ2-1, with 14 bases aligning to TRBD2. From germline, CDR1 is MNHEY and CDR2 SVGEGT. The junction had 7 bases not matched to a gene; V was cut back by 0 bases and J by 9 bases. The CDR3 totals 17 residues. The DNA of the CDR3 is TGTGCCAGCAGTTACTCCTTGACTAGCGGGAGGGAAACTGAGCAGTTCTTC. Its protein is CASSYSLTSGRETEQFF.

This clonotype was recorded at least ten times. This sequence joins TRBV11-3 and TRBJ2-1, with TRBD2 matching 9 bases. The CDR3 runs to 16 residues. The germline CDR1 and CDR2 sequences are SGHNT and YENEEA. J lost 6 bases, V lost 4 bases, and 10 bases had no gene match. Written as DNA, the CDR3 is TGTGCCAGCAGCTCAAATAGCGGGAGTGAAGGCAATGAGCAGTTCTTC. Translated, it gives CASSSNSGSEGNEQFF.

This clonotype was seen a handful of times. V and J are TRBV27 and TRBJ1-2; TRBD1 might be the D (5 bases). Trimming took off 8 bases at V and 6 bases at J, with 19 bases between the two ends. The CDR3 loop spans 14 amino acids. CDR1 is MNHEY, CDR2 SMNVEV, per germline (reference sequence). CDR3 sequence: CASSLEGRLDGYTF. CDR3 DNA: TGTGCCAGCTCCTTGGAGGGGCGTCTCGATGGCTACACCTTC.

This sequence joins TRBV7-9 and TRBJ2-7; 9 bases align to TRBD2. This CDR3 region has 15 residues. The trim removed 6 bases at V and 5 bases at J, leaving 11 bases unmatched. CDR1 is SEHNR and CDR2 is FQNEAQ in the germline V gene (reference sequence). The CDR3 DNA reads as TGTGCCAGCAGACAAGGAGCGGGAGGAAACGACGAGCAGTACTTC. Translated, it gives CASRQGAGGNDEQYF.

Remarks on this clonotype: An end of the junction does not agree with germline; a read error may underlie this. The chain's CDR3 is CASSSDWRLAFKSF. For the CDR3, the DNA is TGTGCCAGCAGCTCAGACTGGAGACTAGCGTTTAAAAGCTTC. This chain uses TRBV11-1 with TRBJ2-5, with 8 bases matching TRBD2. The germline CDR1 and CDR2 sequences are SGHAT and FQDESV (reference sequence). The CDR3 is made up of 14 amino acids.

J is TRBJ1-2 and V is TRBV30; D might be TRBD1 (5 bases). The CDR3 is made up of 13 amino acids. Trimming removed 4 bases at V and 8 bases at J, with 17 bases between. Germline CDR1 GTSNPN, CDR2 SVGIG (reference sequence). DNA for the CDR3: TGTGCCTGGAACTCGGGGCCCCGGGGGGGCTACACCTTC. Translating gives CAWNSGPRGGYTF. The full variable domain, its missing parts supplied by reference TRBV30 and TRBJ1-2, is SQTIHQWPATLVQPVGSPLSLECTVEGTSNPNLYWYRQAAGRGLQLLFYSVGIGQISSEVPQNLSASRPQDRQFILSSKKLLLSDSGFYLCAWNSGPRGGYTFGSGTRLTVV.

The chain joins TRBV28 to TRBJ1-5; 8 positions match TRBD1. V gave up 5 bases and J gave up 3 bases; unmatched junction bases: 6. This CDR3 has 15 residues. CDR1 is MDHEN and CDR2 is SYDVKM in the germline V gene. The CDR3: CASSPPGGDNQPQHF. CDR3 in DNA: TGTGCCAGCAGTCCGCCAGGGGGCGACAATCAGCCCCAGCATTTT.

This clonotype was detected ten times or more. The CDR3 bases are TGTGCCAGCAGCTTAGGGGACTTGTCTGTAGTAGGAAACATTCAGTACTTC. This sequence encodes CASSLGDLSVVGNIQYF. The chain couples TRBV7-2 to TRBJ2-4, with a weak D call TRBD2 (6 bases). The CDR3 covers 17 residues. Germline loops: CDR1 SGHTA, CDR2 FQGNSA. Trimming took 1 base from V and 6 from J, leaving 19 bases between them.